This T cell receptor beta chain was sequenced for a study of T cells of healthy individuals (dated by TCRdb to the late 2010s). Concerning this clonotype: Its antigen remains unidentified. No base-level quality is on record; no much larger clone is a single base apart.

The library was made by 5' RACE. Instrument used: Illumina MiSeq. TCRdb redid the processing of the public reads, applying fastp at Q25 and MiXCR, and retained in-frame beta chains. Each entry is one CDR3 protein sequence, shown with its most common DNA and genes. Across this sample there are 45,000 to 60,000 distinct CDR3 sequences, with roughly 14% seen only once. The ten largest clones represent roughly a sixth of the sample. This receptor was identified in a human donor in good health.

The CDR3 reads CASSIDRDSRGYNEQFF. Read as DNA, the sequence is TGTGCCAGTAGTATAGATCGGGACAGCCGAGGGTACAATGAGCAGTTCTTC. The chain links TRBV19 with TRBJ2-1; 7 middle bases align to TRBD1. Reading the germline V gene (reference sequence) gives CDR1 LNHDA and CDR2 SQIVND. The junction shows trimming of 0 bases on V and 4 bases on J, and the gene matches do not reach 9 bases of it. The CDR3 runs 17 residues from the cysteine to the phenylalanine. CDR3 DNA only is kept here, 51 bases in frame from base 1.